This note documents a single T cell receptor beta chain sequence. Its target is unknown. The junction departs from germline at one end; a sequencing error may be responsible. The CDR3 runs to 15 residues. The data stem from a study of blood T cells in healthy people across ages. Points from the study as a whole: Per-million-T-cell TCR beta diversity fell roughly linearly with age.

Through a sample-barcoded 5' primer and a J-beta primer mix, a second PCR was run for 7 to 11 cycles. Each cDNA molecule, via a template-switch adaptor with 12 random nucleotides, was tagged. TCRdb re-analysed the 5' RACE reads in MiXCR, keeping a single row per CDR3 protein. Among 1.5 million to 1.8 million distinct CDR3 sequences listed, around 40% were seen once. This sequence joins TRBV12-3 or TRBV12-4 and TRBJ2-7, with 10 bases matching TRBD2. Sequencing input: blood. This TCR was sampled from a woman between 18 and 30 years old in good health. CDR3 amino acids: CAGSLASGSRYEQYF. Here the CDR3 DNA reads TGTGCCGGCAGTTTGGCTAGCGGGAGTAGGTACGAGCAGTACTTC.